The TCR beta chain described here comes from a study of blood T cells in healthy people across ages. There are 15 residues in the CDR3. In germline, CDR1 is KGHDR, CDR2 SFDVKD. Unmatched junction bases numbered 4, after V lost 7 bases and J lost 0 bases. Combining a sample-barcoded 5' primer with a J-beta primer mix, a second PCR ran for about 6 to 12 cycles. TCRdb re-called the 5' RACE reads through MiXCR, storing one row per CDR3 protein. This table has 540,000 or so distinct CDR3 sequences, approximately 27% appearing once. The sequence came from a woman in her 70s in good health. The source material was blood. The chain carries TRBV24-1 and TRBJ1-3; 8 positions agree with TRBD1. The CDR3 DNA follows: TGTGCCACCAGCCTGACAGGGGACTCTGGAAACACCATATATTTT. Translation: CATSLTGDSGNTIYF.